The 24 T cell receptor beta chains below come from one sample, sequenced in a study of cytomegalovirus exposure and HLA in healthy donors. Data came from immunoSEQ multiplex PCR; TCRdb stores just in-frame clones and leaves some out. The data contain more than 85,000 clones, around 87% of them singletons. Sample: PBMCs. The source is a young woman in good health and CMV-seropositive.

The chain recombines TRBV29-1 with TRBJ2-1, with 7 bases identical to TRBD2. The CDR3 extends over 14 amino acids. Germline values: CDR1 SQVTM, CDR2 ANQGSEA. With 7 bases clipped from V and 5 bases from J, the junction kept 11 bases outside the gene matches. In nucleotides, the CDR3 is TGCAGCGCCACGACCGGGACTACTAACAATGAGCAGTTCTTC. It yields the protein CSATTGTTNNEQFF.

The chain recombines TRBV7-2 with TRBJ2-5; 7 bases match TRBD2. CDR1 and CDR2 from the germline V gene are SGHTA and FQGNSA. V shed 5 bases, J shed 2 bases, and the junction held 11 bases outside the gene matches. The CDR3 totals 16 residues. CDR3 nucleotide sequence: TGTGCCAGCAGCCCTACAGCGGGGACCTTTCAAGAGACCCAGTACTTC. Its protein product is CASSPTAGTFQETQYF.

The V call is TRBV7-6, the J call TRBJ2-3, with TRBD1 identical over 7 bases. Germline trimming cut 6 bases from V and 2 bases from J; bases unmatched to any gene: 8. CDR3 length: 15 amino acids. CDR1 SGHVS and CDR2 FNYEAQ come from the germline V gene. The CDR3 bases are TGTGCCAGCAGACGAGGGGGCGGTTACACAGATACGCAGTATTTT. Protein sequence: CASRRGGGYTDTQYF.

V is TRBV4-2 and J is TRBJ2-5, with unresolved D. Germline CDR1 and CDR2: LGHNA and YNFKEQ. This CDR3 has 14 amino acids. V lost 0 bases and J lost 1, with 6 bases in between. This CDR3 reads CASSQDALQETQYF. The CDR3 DNA sequence: TGTGCCAGCAGCCAAGACGCACTCCAAGAGACCCAGTACTTC.

J is TRBJ1-5 and V is TRBV4-1; D not certain. The germline V gene has CDR1 MGHRA and CDR2 YSYEKL. The CDR3 length is 15 residues. V dropped 0 bases and J dropped 7 bases, with 13 bases sitting between them. As DNA, the CDR3 is TGCGCCAGCAGCCAAGAGTTGGCAGGTGGACAGCCCCAGCATTTT. This codes for CASSQELAGGQPQHF.

The rearrangement joins TRBV13 to TRBJ2-7; 7 positions agree with TRBD1. The V gene's germline CDR1 is PRHDT and CDR2 FYEKMQ (reference sequence). The J segment lost 2 bases and the V segment lost 5 bases, leaving 15 bases of the junction unmatched. CDR3 length: 17 amino acids. The CDR3 nucleotides read TGTGCCAGCAGCCTTTTAGGGGGCACGGTGGGTGCCTACGAGCAGTACTTC. Translated, it gives CASSLLGGTVGAYEQYF.

The chain recombines TRBV28 with TRBJ2-7, with 8 bases lining up with TRBD2. The J segment lost 2 bases and the V segment lost 8 bases, leaving 8 bases of the junction unmatched. CDR1 is MDHEN, CDR2 SYDVKM, per germline. The CDR3 has 14 amino acids. As DNA, the CDR3 is TGTGCCAGCGGTCAAGCGGGAGTCCCCTACGAGCAGTACTTC. Its protein is CASGQAGVPYEQYF.

This rearrangement joins TRBV4-1 to TRBJ2-7, with TRBD1 matching over 8 bases. Germline-derived CDR1 and CDR2 are MGHRA and YSYEKL. The length of the CDR3 is 15 residues. With V trimmed by 4 bases and J by 0 bases, 5 bases remained unmatched. The CDR3 coding sequence is TGCGCCAGCAGCCCTGGGACAGGCCGCTCCTACGAGCAGTACTTC. Protein product: CASSPGTGRSYEQYF.

This sequence joins TRBV14 and TRBJ2-5, with D maybe TRBD1 (8 bases). The V gene lost 4 bases and the J gene lost 3 bases, with 15 bases spanning the gap. The CDR3 spans 15 residues. From germline, CDR1 is SGHDN and CDR2 FVKESK. The CDR3: CASSPSTGGEETQYF. The CDR3 DNA sequence: TGTGCCAGCAGCCCCTCAACAGGGGGGGAAGAGACCCAGTACTTC.

The gene calls are TRBV6-1 and TRBJ2-1, with TRBD1 matching 10 bases. The ends lost 4 bases at V and 6 bases at J; junction bases unmatched: 6. This CDR3 has 15 amino acids. Germline CDR1 is MNHNS and CDR2 is SASEGT. Here the CDR3 DNA reads TGTGCCAGCAGTGGAGGCCGGGACAGGGGCAATGAGCAGTTCTTC. Translation gives CASSGGRDRGNEQFF.

The genes are TRBV4-1 and TRBJ2-5, with D possibly TRBD1 on 6 matching bases. CDR1 and CDR2 (germline): MGHRA, YSYEKL. V shed 8 bases and J shed 2 bases, with 15 bases lying between them. The CDR3 is 14 amino acids. The CDR3 nucleotides read TGCGCCAGCCGTAAGACAGGTTTTCAAGAGACCCAGTACTTC. It is translated as CASRKTGFQETQYF.

The V call is TRBV7-3, the J call TRBJ2-5; D might be TRBD1 (6 bases). This CDR3 region has 14 residues. Deletions cut 1 base from V and 1 base from J, with 7 bases between. CDR1 is SGHTA, CDR2 FQGTGA, per germline. CDR3 sequence: CASSLRGPQETQYF. The CDR3, as DNA: TGTGCCAGCAGCTTAAGGGGGCCCCAAGAGACCCAGTACTTC.

J is TRBJ2-3 and V is TRBV29-1; the D gene is possibly TRBD2 (6 bases). CDR1 and CDR2 from the germline V gene are SQVTM and ANQGSEA. Between the trimmed V and J ends, which lost 3 bases and 7 bases, there was a span of 11 bases. The CDR3 runs 12 residues. The CDR3 bases are TGCAGCGTTGACCGGGAGTCGAATACGCAGTATTTT. Amino acids: CSVDRESNTQYF.

The rearrangement joins TRBV30 to TRBJ2-1; maybe TRBD2 (5 bases). V gave up 3 bases and J gave up 5 bases, with 14 bases separating them. Germline CDR1 is GTSNPN and CDR2 is SVGIG (reference sequence). CDR3 size: 14 residues. The CDR3 protein is CAWRTSGLHNEQFF. The CDR3 DNA is TGTGCCTGGAGGACGTCTGGACTCCACAATGAGCAGTTCTTC.

The V and J genes are TRBV10-1 and TRBJ1-4; TRBD1 agrees at 8 bases. Germline values: CDR1 WNHNN, CDR2 SYGVQD (reference sequence). There are 13 residues in the CDR3. V lost 6 bases to trimming and J lost 9 bases; unmatched junction nucleotides: 6. The CDR3 is CASSVGQGQKLFF. The DNA for the CDR3 is TGCGCCAGCAGCGTCGGACAGGGCCAAAAACTGTTTTTT.

The chain employs TRBV7-8 and TRBJ1-2; D may be TRBD1 (6 bases). The CDR3 runs to 13 residues. CDR1 is SGHVS, CDR2 FQNEAQ, per germline. V dropped 3 bases and J dropped 4 bases, with 9 bases sitting between them. The CDR3 sequence is CASSLTGSYGYTF. The CDR3, as DNA: TGTGCCAGCAGCTTGACAGGATCCTATGGCTACACCTTC.

V usage is TRBV5-4 and J usage is TRBJ2-3, with a tentative D call TRBD1 (5 bases). The CDR3 spans 15 residues. V lost 0 bases and J 3 bases, leaving 11 bases between the germline ends. CDR1 is SGHNT and CDR2 is YYREEE in the germline V gene (reference sequence). CDR3 sequence: CASSLAGRATDTQYF. The DNA for the CDR3 is TGTGCCAGCAGCTTGGCCGGCAGGGCAACAGATACGCAGTATTTT.

The CDR3 DNA sequence: TGTGCCAGTAGCGTCGACGGGGACAGAAGTAACTATGGCTACACCTTC. Translation: CASSVDGDRSNYGYTF. V gene TRBV19 combines with J gene TRBJ1-2; the match to TRBD1 covers 7 bases. Germline V gene data show CDR1 as LNHDA and CDR2 as SQIVND (reference sequence). V dropped 6 bases and J dropped 1; count of bases not matched to a gene: 11. This CDR3 has 16 amino acids.

The chain carries TRBV6-1 and TRBJ1-2; D might be TRBD1 (5 bases). Germline CDR1 MNHNS, CDR2 SASEGT. This CDR3 is 12 amino acids long. V was cut by 10 bases and J by 1 base, with 10 bases left in between. CDR3 sequence reads: CATRGNNYGYTF. CDR3 coding DNA: TGTGCCACCCGGGGGAATAACTATGGCTACACCTTC.

This clone was picked up one time. The gene calls are TRBV2 and TRBJ2-7; the match to TRBD2 covers 7 bases. The junction had 2 bases not matched to a gene; V was cut back by 5 bases and J by 1 base. This CDR3 contains 13 residues. Germline V gene sequence: CDR1 SNHLY, CDR2 FYNNEI. CDR3 sequence: CASSLGGSYEQYF. The CDR3 DNA sequence: TGTGCCAGCAGTCTGGGGGGGTCCTACGAGCAGTACTTC.

The chain links TRBV7-9 to TRBJ2-2, with a weak D call TRBD1 (5 bases). Trimming pared 1 base from V and 1 base from J, leaving 7 bases between. Germline V CDR1 and CDR2: SEHNR, FQNEAQ (reference sequence). The CDR3 sequence is 15 residues long. The CDR3 DNA sequence: TGTGCCAGCAGCTTAGGACAGATGAACACCGGGGAGCTGTTTTTT. Translating it yields CASSLGQMNTGELFF.

This chain links TRBV18 with TRBJ1-1; 8 bases fit TRBD1. Per the germline V gene, CDR1 is KGHSH and CDR2 is LQKENI. CDR3 length: 15 amino acids. Trimming took 3 bases from V and 2 from J; bases not matched to a gene: 5. The CDR3 region has the DNA TGTGCCAGCTCACCGGCGACAGGGGCAAACACTGAAGCTTTCTTT. This sequence encodes CASSPATGANTEAFF.

The V call is TRBV27, the J call TRBJ2-3; 15 nucleotides agree with TRBD2. CDR1 is MNHEY, CDR2 SMNVEV, per germline (reference sequence). J was trimmed by 10 bases and V by 7 bases; bases with no gene match: 9. CDR3 size: 15 residues. The CDR3 here is CASTGTSGRRRAQYF. CDR3 bases: TGTGCCAGCACCGGGACTAGCGGGAGGAGGCGGGCGCAGTATTTT.

On this clone: The same CDR3 arises from other DNA sequences in this sample as well. This chain joins TRBV5-1 and TRBJ2-7; 9 bases fit TRBD1. V lost 0 bases and J lost 2; bases outside the gene matches: 6. The CDR3 has 16 residues. The germline gives CDR1 SGHRS, CDR2 YFSETQ. The CDR3 region has the DNA TGCGCCAGCAGCTTGGCCCTCGGGACAGGGCCCTACGAGCAGTACTTC. Amino acids: CASSLALGTGPYEQYF. Drawing the rest from reference TRBV5-1 and TRBJ2-7, the complete variable domain is KAGVTQTPRYLIKTRGQQVTLSCSPISGHRSVSWYQQTPGQGLQFLFEYFSETQRNKGNFPGRFSGRQFSNSRSEMNVSTLELGDSALYLCASSLALGTGPYEQYFGPGTRLTVT.